Below, 22 T cell receptor beta chains from the same sample are listed, as sequenced in a study of blood T cell repertoires in COVID-19. Assay used: immunoSEQ multiplex PCR; TCRdb lists only in-frame clones, some missing. This sample has 200,000 to 250,000 clones; 75% to 85% occur once, and the top ten carry about 1.3%. The sample consisted of peripheral blood. These receptors were collected from a woman aged 25-40 years with COVID-19, enrolled during active disease.

The V gene is TRBV19, the J gene TRBJ2-6; the match to TRBD1 covers 9 bases. Germline V gene data show CDR1 as LNHDA and CDR2 as SQIVND (reference sequence). The CDR3 runs to 19 residues. Trimming at V came to 6 bases and at J to 4 bases, leaving 16 bases not matched to a gene. For the CDR3, the DNA is TGTGCCAGTAGCCCGGGGATGGGACAGGGTAAATCCGGGGCCAACGTCCTGACTTTC. It yields the protein CASSPGMGQGKSGANVLTF.

In this sample, this clone turned up once. V and J are TRBV7-2 and TRBJ2-3; 7 positions match TRBD2. The germline gives CDR1 SGHTA, CDR2 FQGNSA. Germline trimming cut 2 bases from V and 2 bases from J; bases unmatched to any gene: 7. The CDR3 length is 16 residues. DNA for the CDR3: TGTGCCAGCAGCTTACAGTCGAGCGGGGTCACAGATACGCAGTATTTT. Its translation: CASSLQSSGVTDTQYF.

This chain joins TRBV6-2 or TRBV6-3 and TRBJ2-2; weak D call: TRBD2 (6 bases). The CDR3 loop spans 16 amino acids. Trimming took off 4 bases at V and 6 bases at J, with 18 bases between the two ends. Germline CDR1 and CDR2: MNHEY and SVGEGT. CDR3 nucleotides: TGTGCCAGCAGTTTATTACCTTCGGGGGTCGCCGGGGAGCTGTTTTTT. Protein product: CASSLLPSGVAGELFF.

The chain carries TRBV27 and TRBJ2-4; D ambiguous. The germline gives CDR1 MNHEY, CDR2 SMNVEV (reference sequence). This CDR3 spans 14 amino acids. Trimming cost V 3 bases and J 1 base, with 7 bases left between them. The CDR3 sequence is CASSLAGAKNIQYF. In DNA, the CDR3 is TGTGCCAGCAGTTTGGCCGGGGCCAAAAACATTCAGTACTTC.

The chain couples TRBV5-1 to TRBJ2-7, with D tentatively TRBD2 (5 bases). The germline CDR1 and CDR2 sequences are SGHRS and YFSETQ. This CDR3 has 13 amino acids. The V gene lost 1 base and the J gene lost 2 bases, with 7 bases spanning the gap. DNA of the CDR3: TGCGCCAGCAGCTTGCAGGAGGCCTACGAGCAGTACTTC. The encoded protein is CASSLQEAYEQYF.

The chain combines TRBV7-2 with TRBJ2-3, with 10 bases lining up with TRBD2. Germline V gene data show CDR1 as SGHTA and CDR2 as FQGNSA. V lost 4 bases, J lost 2 bases, and 3 bases stayed unmatched. The CDR3 has 15 residues. CDR3 nucleotide sequence: TGTGCCAGCAGCTCGCTAGCGGGGGTCACAGATACGCAGTATTTT. It encodes CASSSLAGVTDTQYF.

This chain links TRBV7-8 with TRBJ2-6, with a weak D call TRBD1 (6 bases). V was cut by 1 base and J by 0 bases, with 10 bases left in between. CDR1 and CDR2 (germline): SGHVS, FQNEAQ. The CDR3 contains 17 residues. CDR3 coding DNA: TGTGCCAGCAGCTTAGGGACAGACATCTCTGGGGCCAACGTCCTGACTTTC. Protein sequence: CASSLGTDISGANVLTF.

The rearrangement uses TRBV5-1 and TRBJ1-3; 8 positions agree with TRBD1. The CDR3 is 17 residues long. Trimming at V came to 2 bases and at J to 3 bases, leaving 10 bases not matched to a gene. Germline V gives CDR1 SGHRS, CDR2 YFSETQ. CDR3 nucleotide sequence: TGCGCCAGCAGCTTCGGTCAAGGACAGGGTTTTGGAAACACCATATATTTT. Its protein is CASSFGQGQGFGNTIYF.

V gene TRBV28 combines with J gene TRBJ1-1; D perhaps matches TRBD1 (5 bases). The length of the CDR3 is 14 residues. Germline V gene lookup returns CDR1 MDHEN and CDR2 SYDVKM. Trimming took off 3 bases at V and 2 bases at J, with 10 bases between the two ends. The CDR3 sequence is CASSFWQGNTEAFF. CDR3 sequence (DNA): TGTGCCAGCAGTTTTTGGCAGGGAAACACTGAAGCTTTCTTT.

This clone appeared once. The genes are TRBV25-1 and TRBJ2-7, with 9 bases aligning to TRBD1. Germline loops: CDR1 MGHDK, CDR2 SYGVNS. The CDR3 runs to 14 residues. Trimming removed 9 bases from V and 12 bases from J; junction bases left unmatched: 18. CDR3 residues: CASENPRDRVRMYF. The CDR3 nucleotides are TGTGCCAGTGAAAACCCCCGGGACAGGGTTCGTATGTACTTC.

The chain has TRBV10-3 and TRBJ2-3; possibly TRBD2 for D (6 bases). V lost 0 bases to trimming and J lost 0 bases, with 10 bases between them. There are 16 residues in the CDR3. The V gene's germline CDR1 is ENHRY and CDR2 SYGVKD. The CDR3 loop reads CAISESGGASTDTQYF. The CDR3 region has the DNA TGTGCCATCAGTGAGTCGGGGGGAGCTAGCACAGATACGCAGTATTTT.

The rearrangement joins TRBV3-1 (or the pseudogene TRBV3-2) to TRBJ1-3; no clear D. The germline V gene encodes CDR1 LGHDT and CDR2 YNNKEL (reference sequence). V gave up 1 base and J gave up 0 bases, with 7 bases separating them. The CDR3 is made up of 15 amino acids. The CDR3 DNA is TGTGCCAGCAGCCAAGGGCCGGGCTCTGGAAACACCATATATTTT. Translated, it gives CASSQGPGSGNTIYF.

As for this clone: The sample carries other DNA sequences with the same CDR3. The rearrangement uses TRBV5-1 and TRBJ2-3; 7 nucleotides agree with TRBD2. CDR3 length: 14 amino acids. Germline CDR1 and CDR2: SGHRS and YFSETQ. Losses at the gene ends were 0 bases for V and 5 bases for J; bases not matched to a gene: 3. The CDR3 loop reads CASSLGGGGDTQYF. The DNA for the CDR3 is TGCGCCAGCAGCTTGGGCGGGGGAGGAGATACGCAGTATTTT.

The chain is built from TRBV18 and TRBJ1-2; D gene uncertain. Per germline, CDR1 KGHSH and CDR2 LQKENI. The CDR3 loop spans 14 amino acids. Between the trimmed V and J ends, which lost 0 bases and 8 bases, there was a span of 13 bases. The chain's CDR3 is CASSPPSFTGGYTF. CDR3 DNA: TGTGCCAGCTCACCACCCTCGTTTACCGGGGGCTACACCTTC.

The table lists this clone with a count of one. This sequence joins TRBV28 and TRBJ1-1, with a weak D call TRBD1 (6 bases). V was shortened by 8 bases and J by 1 base, with 11 bases between the two germline ends. CDR1 and CDR2 (germline): MDHEN, SYDVKM. The CDR3 contains 13 residues. CDR3 sequence reads: CASRGQGNTEAFF. The CDR3 DNA sequence: TGTGCCAGCCGGGGACAAGGGAACACTGAAGCTTTCTTT.

The rearrangement joins TRBV5-6 to TRBJ2-3; no clear D. V was trimmed by 2 bases and J by 4 bases, leaving 11 bases between them. Germline lookup yields CDR1 SGHDT and CDR2 YYEEEE. The CDR3 has 14 residues. As DNA, the CDR3 is TGTGCCAGCAGCTTCTCTATCGGAGCAGATACGCAGTATTTT. This sequence encodes CASSFSIGADTQYF.

This clone has more than one count but fewer than ten. The V and J genes are TRBV7-3 and TRBJ2-2; 8 nucleotides align to TRBD2. V was pared by 1 base and J by 3 bases, with 10 bases of the junction left unmatched. The CDR3 consists of 18 residues. CDR1 is SGHTA, CDR2 FQGTGA, per germline. This CDR3 is CASSLIPPGGGYTGELFF. The CDR3 DNA sequence: TGTGCCAGCAGCTTAATTCCGCCGGGAGGGGGGTACACCGGGGAGCTGTTTTTT.

V usage is TRBV4-3 and J usage is TRBJ1-1; D is perhaps TRBD1 (6 bases). Trimming removed 3 bases from V and 0 bases from J, with 14 bases in between. There are 16 residues in the CDR3. Per germline, CDR1 LGHNA and CDR2 YSLEER. CDR3 nucleotides: TGCGCCAGCAGCCAGGGCTGGACAGAAGTGAACACTGAAGCTTTCTTT. Translating it yields CASSQGWTEVNTEAFF.

CDR3 coding DNA: TGTGCCAGCAGTCTGGGAGGAACCTACAATGAGCAGTTCTTC. Encoded protein: CASSLGGTYNEQFF. This chain joins TRBV28 and TRBJ2-1; D is possibly TRBD2 (6 bases). This CDR3 region has 14 residues. The V gene's germline CDR1 is MDHEN and CDR2 SYDVKM. V lost 5 bases and J lost 2, with 10 bases in between.

The chain combines TRBV5-1 with TRBJ2-7, with TRBD1 matching over 11 bases. Germline CDR1 and CDR2: SGHRS and YFSETQ. The CDR3 has 15 residues. J lost 9 bases, V lost 3 bases, and 11 bases had no gene match. CDR3 residues: CASSSGQGAPLGQYF. DNA of the CDR3: TGCGCCAGCAGCTCCGGACAGGGGGCCCCCCTAGGGCAGTACTTC.

In its sample, this clone was seen once. This sequence joins TRBV7-6 and TRBJ2-7, with D perhaps matching TRBD2 (5 bases). Trimming shortened V by 5 bases and J by 7 bases, and 21 bases separated the two germline ends. Germline CDR1 and CDR2: SGHVS and FNYEAQ. The CDR3 contains 15 residues. The CDR3 sequence is CASSPGRGLSEEQYF. In DNA form, the CDR3 reads TGTGCCAGCAGCCCCGGACGCGGGTTGTCGGAGGAGCAGTACTTC.

The gene calls are TRBV7-6 and TRBJ2-5, with 10 bases that match TRBD2. CDR3 size: 18 residues. V lost 3 bases to trimming and J lost 5 bases; unmatched junction nucleotides: 15. Germline values: CDR1 SGHVS, CDR2 FNYEAQ. The CDR3 is CASSFLAGGLGKGETQYF. The DNA for the CDR3 is TGTGCCAGCAGCTTTTTAGCGGGGGGCCTGGGAAAGGGTGAGACCCAGTACTTC.